These T cell receptor beta chains were read from a single sample in a study of cytotoxic CD8 clonotypes in ibrutinib-treated CLL. Clones were sequenced by immunoSEQ multiplex PCR, and TCRdb holds only the in-frame ones, with some missing. The sample holds just over 35,000 clones, 60% to 80% seen once. Material: PBMCs, obtained at disease progression, from a patient treated with ibrutinib. These receptors all stem from a human donor with chronic lymphocytic leukemia. Both conserved end residues are trimmed from each CDR3. D genes are given only for firm matches.

V,J,length,D,CDR3
TRBV6-1,TRBJ1-2,12,.,ASSLGYKVYDYT
TRBV5-8,TRBJ1-1,9,.,ASSEGGRAF
TRBV5-1,TRBJ2-7,12,.,ASSFVSGSYEQY
TRBV5-4,TRBJ2-1,12,.,ASGPRGAYNEQF
TRBV6-1,TRBJ2-1,10,.,AGRERGNEQF
TRBV2,TRBJ1-3,12,.,ASMPRVSGNTIY
TRBV18,TRBJ1-1,13,.,ASSPRQSQNTEAF
TRBV5-4,TRBJ2-1,14,.,AGSPGGASSYNEQF
TRBV5-1,TRBJ1-5,14,TRBD1,ASSLGDRELGQPQH
TRBV6-1,TRBJ1-1,9,.,ASNRGPEAF
TRBV7-8,TRBJ2-1,12,TRBD1,ASSLDRGYNEQF
TRBV27,TRBJ1-1,13,TRBD1,ASRLSGTVNTEAF
TRBV6-1,TRBJ2-1,12,.,ASIGLPLTWGLF
TRBV10-2,TRBJ2-5,10,.,ASRDGWETQY
TRBV7-2,TRBJ2-7,12,.,ASSSGDGGYEQY
TRBV4-1,TRBJ2-5,13,TRBD2,ASSQDWGGGETQY
TRBV2,TRBJ2-3,13,.,AGAGLPLPPDTQY
TRBV15,TRBJ2-7,13,.,ATSRRGPQFNGQY
TRBV6-1,TRBJ2-7,11,.,ASSEKIPYEQY
TRBV7-9,TRBJ2-5,16,.,ASSPTRGRLLESETQY
TRBV11-3,TRBJ2-3,11,TRBD2,ASSLQREDTQY
TRBV5-1,TRBJ2-7,11,.,ATRDPLADEQY
TRBV5-1,TRBJ2-2,12,.,ASSLGENTGELF
TRBV10-3,TRBJ1-6,11,.,AISGNYNSPLH
TRBV5-8,TRBJ1-4,12,.,ASSLAGAGEKLF
TRBV20-1,TRBJ2-7,9,.,SARGGYEQY
TRBV5-1,TRBJ2-1,13,TRBD2,ASSTQAGGFNEQF
TRBV7-9,TRBJ2-1,11,TRBD1,ASSLYRGDEQF
TRBV11-2,TRBJ2-3,15,TRBD2,ASSLVASGGQTDTQY
TRBV19,TRBJ1-5,14,TRBD1,ASSIVSGGSNQPQH
TRBV4-1,TRBJ2-1,10,.,ASSQDPRKQF
TRBV14,TRBJ1-1,11,.,ASSQDVVGEAF
TRBV5-4,TRBJ1-4,12,.,ASSSGGVNEKLF
TRBV5-1,TRBJ2-3,13,TRBD1,ASSLGTGWADTQY
TRBV5-6,TRBJ2-1,14,TRBD2,ASSPPGLASYNEQF
TRBV18,TRBJ2-2,13,.,ASSVLSSNTGELF
TRBV19,TRBJ2-7,12,TRBD1,ASSLKRGTDEQY
TRBV5-1,TRBJ2-2,15,TRBD2,ASSPSPSGGSTGELF
TRBV7-6,TRBJ2-3,13,TRBD2,ASSLNGGITDTQY
TRBV27,TRBJ1-5,13,.,ASSTGTLSNQPQH
TRBV6-1,TRBJ1-2,11,.,ASRPDTNYGYT
TRBV7-9,TRBJ2-7,15,.,ASSSISRAGTPYEQY
TRBV29-1,TRBJ2-2,12,.,SVTPGTYTGELF
TRBV10-3,TRBJ2-5,11,.,AISESGGETQY
TRBV5-1,TRBJ1-1,14,.,ASSPSPGEGDTEAF
TRBV2,TRBJ1-3,12,.,ASSPRGTGNTIY
TRBV6-1,TRBJ2-2,13,TRBD1,ASSDLGQGFGELF
TRBV7-8,TRBJ2-5,11,TRBD2,ASSLRDGTSKY
TRBV5-1,TRBJ2-1,12,.,ASSLSYRNNEQF
TRBV5-4,TRBJ2-5,13,TRBD2,ASSPLGRGEETQY
TRBV6-1,TRBJ1-6,13,.,ASSEVGGKNSPLH
TRBV27,TRBJ2-2,11,.,ASSLWGNGELF
TRBV6-5,TRBJ1-2,13,.,ASSLGLQGSRGYT